This T cell receptor beta chain came from a study of T cell responses to AZD1222 COVID-19 vaccine. Clones were read by immunoSEQ multiplex PCR, and TCRdb kept only the in-frame ones, dropping some. This sample yields more than 150,000 clones, of which about 90% are seen a single time; around 5.8% belongs to the top ten. The germline gives CDR1 LNHDA, CDR2 SQIVND (reference sequence). The CDR3 totals 14 residues. V trimming: 5 bases; J trimming: 7 bases; junction bases outside the gene matches: 8. The source of this sequence is an adult in good health. The sequencing here drew on peripheral blood, taken on day 0 of AZD1222 vaccination. The rearrangement joins TRBV19 to TRBJ1-5, with TRBD1 identical over 7 bases. In DNA form, the CDR3 reads TGTGCCAGTAGTGATTACAGGGGAGGGCAGCCCCAGCATTTT. Its translation: CASSDYRGGQPQHF.